The 30 T cell receptor beta chains below come from one sample, sequenced in a study of CD8 T cells in ankylosing spondylitis. General observations from the study: Among TCR beta sequences, a motif of eight highly homologous variants appeared characteristic of ankylosing spondylitis blood.

TCRdb passed the 5' RACE reads through MiXCR, listing each CDR3 protein once. Among just under 550,000 distinct CDR3 sequences listed, 10% to 15% were seen once. Antigen specificity for these receptors is unknown. Sequencing input: blood, either unsorted or a sorted T cell fraction (not recorded which). The source of these receptors is a male donor with ankylosing spondylitis.

This clonotype turned up a few times. CDR3 nucleotide sequence: TGCAGTGCTAGGGACCGACAGGGGAGCCCCCCCCAAGCTTTCTTT. Amino acids: CSARDRQGSPPQAFF. The rearrangement joins TRBV20-1 to TRBJ1-1, with TRBD1 matching over 8 bases. Germline trimming cut 3 bases from V and 9 bases from J; bases unmatched to any gene: 15. In germline, CDR1 is DFQATT, CDR2 SNEGSKA (reference sequence). CDR3 length equals 15 residues.

CDR3 sequence (DNA): TGTGCCAGTAGCATACTGTCCGCGGAAAATGAAAAACTGTTTTTT. It is translated as CASSILSAENEKLFF. J is TRBJ1-4 and V is TRBV19; D remains unclear. V was shortened by 6 bases and J by 5 bases, with 16 bases between the two germline ends. The CDR3 loop spans 15 amino acids. CDR1 and CDR2 (germline): LNHDA, SQIVND (reference sequence).

This clonotype was recorded many times. This chain joins TRBV6-1 and TRBJ1-2; D not certain. V was clipped by 7 bases and J by 2 bases, with 11 bases between them. Germline assignment: CDR1 MNHNS and CDR2 SASEGT. The CDR3 runs 13 residues. Here the CDR3 DNA reads TGTGCCAGCACCCTGACAAGGAACTATGGCTACACCTTC. This gives the protein CASTLTRNYGYTF.

The V call is TRBV25-1, the J call TRBJ1-2; D not certain. Germline V gene data show CDR1 as MGHDK and CDR2 as SYGVNS. The CDR3 extends over 13 amino acids. V lost 2 bases, J lost 6 bases, and 10 bases lay in between. The CDR3, as DNA: TGTGCCAGCAGTGAACCTTTCCGGGATGGCTACACCTTC. Protein product: CASSEPFRDGYTF.

The J gene is TRBJ1-2, the V gene TRBV12-3 or TRBV12-4, with TRBD1 as a possible D gene (5 bases). The CDR3 runs to 15 residues. The V gene lost 2 bases and the J gene lost 4 bases, with 14 bases spanning the gap. The CDR3 DNA is TGTGCCAGCAGTTTACCCCCAGGGTACCCCTATGGCTACACCTTC. This gives the protein CASSLPPGYPYGYTF.

V usage is TRBV20-1 and J usage is TRBJ2-1, with no clear D. Trimming took 4 bases from V and 5 from J, leaving 3 bases between them. The CDR3 runs 10 residues. CDR1 is DFQATT and CDR2 is SNEGSKA in the germline V gene (reference sequence). CDR3 sequence reads: CSAKNNEQFF. The CDR3 coding sequence is TGCAGTGCTAAAAACAATGAGCAGTTCTTC.

V is TRBV6-1 and J is TRBJ1-5; D might be TRBD1 (6 bases). Germline CDR1 and CDR2: MNHNS and SASEGT. The length of the CDR3 is 13 residues. Trimming stripped 8 bases from V and 3 bases from J, with 11 bases between. CDR3 nucleotides: TGTGCCAGCCGGGACACCTTCAATCAGCCCCAGCATTTT. As protein: CASRDTFNQPQHF.

V and J are TRBV24-1 and TRBJ2-3, with D unresolved. The CDR3 covers 12 residues. Germline CDR1 is KGHDR and CDR2 is SFDVKD. Trimming removed 4 bases at V and 3 bases at J, with 4 bases between. CDR3 nucleotides: TGTGCCACCAGTGAACGAACAGATACGCAGTATTTT. Protein sequence: CATSERTDTQYF.

The chain uses TRBV20-1 and TRBJ1-5; TRBD1 is a possible D gene (6 bases). Per germline, CDR1 DFQATT and CDR2 SNEGSKA (reference sequence). CDR3 length: 14 residues. The V and J ends lost 6 bases and 7 bases respectively, with 19 bases between them. As DNA, the CDR3 is TGCAGTGCCCCGCGCGCAGGGCAGGGGCAGCCCCAGCATTTT. Encoded protein: CSAPRAGQGQPQHF.

This clonotype was seen a few times. The V and J genes are TRBV25-1 and TRBJ2-3; 8 bases are shared with TRBD1. With 7 bases clipped from V and 3 bases from J, the junction kept 6 bases outside the gene matches. This CDR3 contains 14 residues. Germline V CDR1 and CDR2: MGHDK, SYGVNS. CDR3: CASIPRTGTDTQYF. CDR3 sequence (DNA): TGTGCCAGCATTCCCAGGACAGGGACAGATACGCAGTATTTT.

This chain joins TRBV7-9 and TRBJ1-2; D not certain. The CDR3 spans 15 residues. CDR1 is SEHNR, CDR2 FQNEAQ, per germline (reference sequence). Trimming removed 2 bases from V and 4 bases from J, with 14 bases in between. This CDR3 is CASSLSTTGGYGYTF. The CDR3 nucleotides read TGTGCCAGCAGCTTATCGACTACGGGCGGCTATGGCTACACCTTC.

The rearrangement links TRBV12-3 or TRBV12-4 to TRBJ2-4, with 10 nucleotides matching TRBD2. V gave up 7 bases and J gave up 1 base; unmatched junction bases: 10. The CDR3 loop spans 17 amino acids. In DNA form, the CDR3 reads TGTGCCAGCACTTGGACTAGCGGTGGGCAGGCCAAAAACATTCAGTACTTC. It translates to CASTWTSGGQAKNIQYF.

CDR3 DNA: TGCAGTGCTAGTCTTGCCTTATCCTACAATGAGCAGTTCTTC. The encoded protein is CSASLALSYNEQFF. The rearrangement links TRBV20-1 to TRBJ2-1; D uncertain. There are 14 residues in the CDR3. CDR1 and CDR2 (germline): DFQATT, SNEGSKA (reference sequence). V lost 3 bases and J 1 base, leaving 10 bases between the germline ends.

V is TRBV29-1 and J is TRBJ1-2, with D unclear. CDR3 length equals 13 residues. Germline loops: CDR1 SQVTM, CDR2 ANQGSEA. The V gene lost 3 bases and the J gene lost 6 bases, with 14 bases spanning the gap. This CDR3 is CSVDGGADDGYTF. The CDR3 bases are TGCAGCGTTGATGGAGGCGCAGACGATGGCTACACCTTC.

The chain recombines TRBV20-1 with TRBJ2-1, with TRBD1 identical over 8 bases. This CDR3 spans 14 amino acids. The germline V gene has CDR1 DFQATT and CDR2 SNEGSKA (reference sequence). Losses at the gene ends were 3 bases for V and 6 bases for J; bases not matched to a gene: 7. CDR3 amino acids: CSASQGAGLNEQFF. The CDR3 DNA reads TGCAGTGCTAGCCAGGGGGCAGGGCTCAATGAGCAGTTCTTC.

This clonotype was observed many times. This sequence joins TRBV7-2 and TRBJ2-1; D unclear. Germline V gene sequence: CDR1 SGHTA, CDR2 FQGNSA. V dropped 4 bases and J dropped 4 bases, with 14 bases sitting between them. CDR3 length: 15 amino acids. This chain's CDR3 is CASSSDPGPYNEQFF. The CDR3 DNA reads TGTGCCAGCAGCTCGGACCCAGGTCCTTACAATGAGCAGTTCTTC.

This clonotype was seen ten or more times. This rearrangement joins TRBV29-1 to TRBJ1-1; 8 bases line up with TRBD1. The J segment lost 5 bases and the V segment lost 2 bases, leaving 10 bases of the junction unmatched. Germline assignment: CDR1 SQVTM and CDR2 ANQGSEA. There are 15 residues in the CDR3. The CDR3 spells CSVETPGQGRTEAFF. The CDR3 DNA reads as TGCAGCGTTGAAACCCCTGGACAGGGTCGAACTGAAGCTTTCTTT.

The chain has TRBV6-1 and TRBJ1-2, with 8 bases fitting TRBD1. Germline V gene lookup returns CDR1 MNHNS and CDR2 SASEGT. The V gene end was trimmed by 6 bases and the J gene end by 7 bases; junction bases not matched to a gene: 10. The CDR3 sequence is 14 residues long. CDR3 in amino acids: CASSPSGGAGGYTF. CDR3 DNA: TGTGCCAGCAGCCCTTCAGGGGGCGCGGGTGGCTACACCTTC.

This clonotype has only a few counts. The V call is TRBV30, the J call TRBJ2-3; D may be TRBD2 (6 bases). Trimming took off 0 bases at V and 6 bases at J, with 13 bases between the two ends. Germline CDR1 and CDR2: GTSNPN and SVGIG (reference sequence). The length of the CDR3 is 14 residues. The CDR3 DNA sequence: TGTGCCTGGAGTGTTTTCGGGAGCGGTGATACGCAGTATTTT. This encodes CAWSVFGSGDTQYF.

This clonotype has at least ten counts. The V and J genes are TRBV5-1 and TRBJ1-1; D is uncertain. V gave up 1 base and J gave up 1 base, with 8 bases separating them. Germline assignment: CDR1 SGHRS and CDR2 YFSETQ. There are 14 residues in the CDR3. The CDR3 loop reads CASSLRTRNTEAFF. CDR3 nucleotide sequence: TGCGCCAGCAGCTTGCGCACAAGGAACACTGAAGCTTTCTTT.

This chain uses TRBV5-5 with TRBJ2-5; 10 bases are a match to TRBD2. V lost 3 bases and J lost 1; bases outside the gene matches: 6. Germline V gives CDR1 SGHKS, CDR2 YYEKEE (reference sequence). The CDR3 sequence is 16 residues long. The DNA for the CDR3 is TGTGCCAGCAGCTCCCGTAGCGGGAGGCCCCAAGAGACCCAGTACTTC. Translated, it gives CASSSRSGRPQETQYF.

The V call is TRBV12-3 or TRBV12-4, the J call TRBJ2-1; D call uncertain. The germline V and J ends were trimmed by 5 bases and 8 bases, with 7 bases remaining between them. This CDR3 contains 11 residues. CDR3 sequence reads: CASSDSDEQFF. The DNA for the CDR3 is TGTGCCAGCAGTGATAGTGATGAGCAGTTCTTC.

There are a few counts of this clonotype. CDR3 region: CSANRDYEAFF. In DNA form, the CDR3 reads TGCAGTGCTAACAGGGATTATGAAGCTTTCTTT. The genes are TRBV20-1 and TRBJ1-1; perhaps TRBD1 as D (6 bases). The ends were cut back, 4 bases at V and 7 bases at J, with 10 bases in the middle. The germline CDR1 and CDR2 sequences are DFQATT and SNEGSKA (reference sequence). The CDR3 is 11 amino acids.

In this sample, this clonotype turned up a few times. The rearrangement joins TRBV27 to TRBJ1-5; tentatively, D is TRBD1 (5 bases). Germline V CDR1 and CDR2: MNHEY, SMNVEV (reference sequence). The CDR3 is made up of 14 amino acids. The V gene lost 6 bases and the J gene lost 6 bases, with 15 bases spanning the gap. The CDR3 DNA reads TGTGCCAGCAGCTCTAACCTTGGGGGTCAGCCCCAGCATTTT. Its protein product is CASSSNLGGQPQHF.

CDR3 nucleotide sequence: TGCGCCAGCAGCCGGGGACTAGCGGGAGGCCAGTGGGGAGATACGCAGTATTTT. It codes for CASSRGLAGGQWGDTQYF. This chain joins TRBV5-1 and TRBJ2-3; 15 bases are a match to TRBD2. The length of the CDR3 is 18 residues. The germline CDR1 and CDR2 sequences are SGHRS and YFSETQ. V lost 4 bases, J lost 5 bases, and 11 bases stayed unmatched.

With respect to this clonotype: One end of the junction does not line up with germline, which may come from a read error. V and J are TRBV24-1 and TRBJ2-3; D is perhaps TRBD2 (6 bases). There are 17 residues in the CDR3. Germline V CDR1 and CDR2: KGHDR, SFDVKD. CDR3 in amino acids: CATSDLQPGLPTYTQYF. As DNA, the CDR3 is TGTGCCACCAGTGATTTACAGCCGGGACTTCCCACATATACGCAGTATTTT.

The chain combines TRBV6-4 with TRBJ2-2, with D perhaps given as TRBD1 or TRBD2 (5 bases each). Between the trimmed V and J ends, which lost 8 bases and 7 bases, there was a span of 17 bases. CDR1 MRHNA and CDR2 SNTAGT come from the germline V gene. CDR3 size: 14 residues. CDR3 sequence: CASRTHWDRGELFF. The CDR3 nucleotides read TGTGCCAGCCGGACCCATTGGGACCGCGGGGAGCTGTTTTTT.

The sample holds many counts of this clonotype. The rearrangement uses TRBV5-1 and TRBJ2-5; 9 bases line up with TRBD1. Germline CDR1 reads SGHRS; CDR2 reads YFSETQ. The CDR3 sequence is 14 residues long. V shed 2 bases and J 5 bases; nucleotides not matched to a gene: 4. The CDR3 nucleotides are TGCGCCAGCAGCTTACAGGGGGCCGGGGAGACCCAGTACTTC. Its protein product is CASSLQGAGETQYF.

This clonotype was seen a few times. The chain carries TRBV11-2 and TRBJ2-3; the D gene is possibly TRBD1 (5 bases). The CDR3 extends over 14 amino acids. Germline lookup yields CDR1 SGHAT and CDR2 FQNNGV. V lost 1 base, J lost 4 bases, and 9 bases lay in between. CDR3 nucleotide sequence: TGTGCCAGCAGCTTAGGGTCCAGGGCAGATACGCAGTATTTT. It yields the protein CASSLGSRADTQYF.

This clonotype was detected ten times or more. The rearrangement links TRBV29-1 to TRBJ2-1, with D unresolved. The CDR3 totals 18 residues. The V end lost 5 bases, the J end lost 4 bases, and 27 bases lay between the germline ends. Germline CDR1 reads SQVTM; CDR2 reads ANQGSEA. CDR3 loop: CSVPASPKRRHLYNEQFF. The CDR3 nucleotides read TGCAGCGTTCCGGCCTCACCCAAGCGAAGACACCTATACAATGAGCAGTTCTTC.